This is a list of T cell receptor beta chains from one sample in a study of blood T cell repertoires in COVID-19. Generated by immunoSEQ multiplex PCR, the TCRdb table keeps only in-frame clones and is missing some. Of 180,000 or so clones in the sample, approximately 85% were seen once. Sequenced input: peripheral blood. These receptors were taken from a woman older than 75 with acute or convalescent COVID-19. Both conserved end residues are part of each CDR3. A D gene is named only where the DNA matches it firmly. For some rows the clone size is stated as once, few or many, or as a class when expanded; others skip it.

V gene: TRBV6-5
J gene: TRBJ2-7
clone size: NA
D gene: TRBD1
CDR3 protein: CASSRTGSSYEQYF
CDR3 DNA: TGTGCCAGCAGTCGGACAGGGAGCTCCTACGAGCAGTACTTC

V gene: TRBV7-8
J gene: TRBJ2-7
clone size: once
D gene: TRBD1
CDR3 protein: CASSSAGTGESDEQYF
CDR3 DNA: TGTGCCAGCAGCTCCGCCGGGACAGGGGAATCGGACGAGCAGTACTTC

V gene: TRBV10-3
J gene: TRBJ2-5
clone size: NA
D gene: TRBD2
CDR3 protein: CAISESGTSGFQETQYF
CDR3 DNA: TGTGCCATCAGTGAGTCTGGGACTAGCGGGTTCCAAGAGACCCAGTACTTC

V gene: TRBV5-6
J gene: TRBJ1-1
clone size: NA
D gene: TRBD1
CDR3 protein: CASSLGRGLTEAFF
CDR3 DNA: TGTGCCAGCAGCTTGGGCAGGGGGCTGACTGAAGCTTTCTTT

V gene: TRBV9
J gene: TRBJ2-2
clone size: NA
D gene: TRBD2
CDR3 protein: CASSVSGAGELFF
CDR3 DNA: TGTGCCAGCAGCGTAAGCGGGGCCGGGGAGCTGTTTTTT

V gene: TRBV6-6
J gene: TRBJ1-5
clone size: NA
D gene: NA
CDR3 protein: CASSPSLSNQPQHF
CDR3 DNA: TGTGCCAGCAGCCCCTCGTTAAGCAATCAGCCCCAGCATTTT

V gene: TRBV5-1
J gene: TRBJ1-4
clone size: NA
D gene: TRBD1
CDR3 protein: CASSLEQGREKLFF
CDR3 DNA: TGCGCCAGCAGCTTGGAACAGGGGAGGGAAAAACTGTTTTTT

V gene: TRBV5-1
J gene: TRBJ1-1
clone size: NA
D gene: TRBD1
CDR3 protein: CASSQQGANTEAFF
CDR3 DNA: TGCGCCAGCAGCCAACAGGGGGCAAACACTGAAGCTTTCTTT

V gene: TRBV3-1/TRBV3-2
J gene: TRBJ2-3
clone size: NA
D gene: NA
CDR3 protein: CASSQNGDTQYF
CDR3 DNA: TGTGCCAGCAGCCAAAACGGAGATACGCAGTATTTT

V gene: TRBV5-1
J gene: TRBJ1-1
clone size: NA
D gene: TRBD1
CDR3 protein: CASSTRTGKAPEAFF
CDR3 DNA: TGCGCCAGCAGCACCCGGACAGGGAAGGCCCCTGAAGCTTTCTTT

V gene: TRBV6-1
J gene: TRBJ2-1
clone size: NA
D gene: TRBD1
CDR3 protein: CASSAAGQGVVLNEQFF
CDR3 DNA: TGTGCCAGCAGTGCCGCCGGACAGGGGGTAGTCTTAAATGAGCAGTTCTTC

V gene: TRBV7-7
J gene: TRBJ2-2
clone size: NA
D gene: TRBD2
CDR3 protein: CASSPIAGVNTGELFF
CDR3 DNA: TGTGCCAGCAGCCCGATAGCGGGGGTCAACACCGGGGAGCTGTTTTTT

V gene: TRBV2
J gene: TRBJ2-1
clone size: NA
D gene: NA
CDR3 protein: CASSERGRDNAYNEQFF
CDR3 DNA: TGTGCCAGCAGTGAAAGGGGGAGGGACAACGCATACAATGAGCAGTTCTTC

V gene: TRBV4-1
J gene: TRBJ2-7
clone size: NA
D gene: NA
CDR3 protein: CASSQEGSRLNF
CDR3 DNA: TGCGCCAGCAGCCAAGAAGGTAGCCGGCTAAACTTC

V gene: TRBV2
J gene: TRBJ2-1
clone size: once
D gene: NA
CDR3 protein: CALTGDNEQFF
CDR3 DNA: TGTGCCTTGACGGGGGACAATGAGCAGTTCTTC

V gene: TRBV27
J gene: TRBJ1-6
clone size: NA
D gene: NA
CDR3 protein: CASSLGPRGSPLHF
CDR3 DNA: TGTGCCAGCAGTTTAGGTCCTAGGGGTTCACCCCTCCACTTT

V gene: TRBV27
J gene: TRBJ1-1
clone size: NA
D gene: NA
CDR3 protein: CASSLMVRGRTEAFF
CDR3 DNA: TGTGCCAGCAGTTTGATGGTCAGGGGAAGGACTGAAGCTTTCTTT

V gene: TRBV6-5
J gene: TRBJ2-3
clone size: NA
D gene: NA
CDR3 protein: CASSYSGRTPGTQYF
CDR3 DNA: TGTGCCAGCAGTTACTCTGGCAGGACTCCTGGTACGCAGTATTTT

V gene: TRBV2
J gene: TRBJ1-4
clone size: few
D gene: NA
CDR3 protein: CASRGSGDEKLFF
CDR3 DNA: TGTGCCAGCAGGGGGTCAGGGGACGAAAAACTGTTTTTT

V gene: TRBV11-2
J gene: TRBJ2-7
clone size: NA
D gene: NA
CDR3 protein: CASRKIRGSYEQYF
CDR3 DNA: TGTGCCAGCAGGAAAATCCGGGGCTCCTACGAGCAGTACTTC

V gene: TRBV3-1/TRBV3-2
J gene: TRBJ1-2
clone size: NA
D gene: NA
CDR3 protein: CASQGVNYGYTF
CDR3 DNA: TGTGCCAGCCAGGGCGTTAACTATGGCTACACCTTC

V gene: TRBV3-1/TRBV3-2
J gene: TRBJ2-4
clone size: NA
D gene: TRBD1
CDR3 protein: CASSQAGTEYF
CDR3 DNA: TGTGCCAGCAGCCAAGCCGGGACAGAGTACTTC

V gene: TRBV7-8
J gene: TRBJ2-4
clone size: NA
D gene: NA
CDR3 protein: CASSSRARDIQYF
CDR3 DNA: TGTGCCAGCAGTTCCAGGGCAAGGGACATTCAGTACTTC

V gene: TRBV24-1
J gene: TRBJ1-5
clone size: NA
D gene: NA
CDR3 protein: CATSGTGSRGRGNQPQHF
CDR3 DNA: TGTGCCACCAGCGGGACGGGGTCGCGGGGAAGGGGCAATCAGCCCCAGCATTTT

V gene: TRBV21-1
J gene: TRBJ1-5
clone size: once
D gene: NA
CDR3 protein: CANPRPDNSNQPQHF
CDR3 DNA: TGTGCCAACCCCAGACCGGACAATAGCAATCAGCCCCAGCATTTT

V gene: TRBV5-1
J gene: TRBJ1-4
clone size: NA
D gene: NA
CDR3 protein: CASRESGTSNEKLFF
CDR3 DNA: TGCGCCAGCAGGGAGTCCGGGACAAGTAATGAAAAACTGTTTTTT

V gene: TRBV9
J gene: TRBJ1-2
clone size: NA
D gene: TRBD1
CDR3 protein: CASSEGTDYYGYTF
CDR3 DNA: TGTGCCAGCAGCGAGGGGACAGATTACTATGGCTACACCTTC

V gene: TRBV7-3
J gene: TRBJ2-1
clone size: few
D gene: NA
CDR3 protein: CASSLSAESSYNEQFF
CDR3 DNA: TGTGCCAGCAGCTTATCAGCGGAGAGCTCCTACAATGAGCAGTTCTTC

V gene: TRBV5-1
J gene: TRBJ1-1
clone size: NA
D gene: NA
CDR3 protein: CASSFRLRDRNTEAFF
CDR3 DNA: TGCGCCAGCAGCTTTCGACTTCGGGATAGGAACACTGAAGCTTTCTTT

V gene: TRBV3-1/TRBV3-2
J gene: TRBJ2-5
clone size: once
D gene: NA
CDR3 protein: CASSFRQEQETQYF
CDR3 DNA: TGTGCCAGCAGCTTTCGACAGGAACAAGAGACCCAGTACTTC

V gene: TRBV7-2
J gene: TRBJ1-6
clone size: few
D gene: NA
CDR3 protein: CASSLRQSDNSPLHF
CDR3 DNA: TGTGCCAGCAGCTTGAGGCAGTCTGATAATTCACCCCTCCACTTT

V gene: TRBV3-1/TRBV3-2
J gene: TRBJ1-1
clone size: once
D gene: NA
CDR3 protein: CASSQATRGENTEAFF
CDR3 DNA: TGTGCCAGCAGCCAAGCGACCCGAGGCGAGAACACTGAAGCTTTCTTT

V gene: TRBV6-4
J gene: TRBJ1-2
clone size: NA
D gene: TRBD1
CDR3 protein: CASREQGQGNYGYTF
CDR3 DNA: TGTGCCAGCAGAGAACAGGGACAGGGCAACTATGGCTACACCTTC

V gene: TRBV2
J gene: TRBJ1-4
clone size: many
D gene: TRBD1
CDR3 protein: CASSGWTGDSGKLFF
CDR3 DNA: TGTGCCAGCAGTGGGTGGACAGGGGATTCGGGAAAACTGTTTTTT

V gene: TRBV3-1/TRBV3-2
J gene: TRBJ1-5
clone size: NA
D gene: TRBD1
CDR3 protein: CASSTTGGNQPQHF
CDR3 DNA: TGTGCCAGCAGCACGACAGGGGGCAATCAGCCCCAGCATTTT

V gene: TRBV25-1
J gene: TRBJ2-7
clone size: NA
D gene: NA
CDR3 protein: CASAEGTVYEQYF
CDR3 DNA: TGTGCCAGCGCGGAGGGGACGGTCTACGAGCAGTACTTC

V gene: TRBV30
J gene: TRBJ2-7
clone size: NA
D gene: NA
CDR3 protein: CATTVGGYEQYF
CDR3 DNA: TGTGCAACGACAGTAGGCGGCTACGAGCAGTACTTC

V gene: TRBV6-1
J gene: TRBJ2-3
clone size: NA
D gene: NA
CDR3 protein: CASSEVSDTQYF
CDR3 DNA: TGTGCCAGCAGTGAAGTCTCAGATACGCAGTATTTT

V gene: TRBV15
J gene: TRBJ2-5
clone size: once
D gene: TRBD2
CDR3 protein: CATSPGTSGYQETQYF
CDR3 DNA: TGTGCCACCTCTCCTGGGACTAGCGGGTACCAAGAGACCCAGTACTTC